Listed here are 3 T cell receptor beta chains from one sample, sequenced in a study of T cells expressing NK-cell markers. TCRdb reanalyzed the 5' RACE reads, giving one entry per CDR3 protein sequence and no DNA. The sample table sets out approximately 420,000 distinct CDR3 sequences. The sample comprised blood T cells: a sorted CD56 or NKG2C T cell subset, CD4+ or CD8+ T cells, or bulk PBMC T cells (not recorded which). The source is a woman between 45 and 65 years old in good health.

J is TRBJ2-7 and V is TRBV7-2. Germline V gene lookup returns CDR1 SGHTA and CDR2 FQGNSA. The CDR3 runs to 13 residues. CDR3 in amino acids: CASQLTFSYEQYF.

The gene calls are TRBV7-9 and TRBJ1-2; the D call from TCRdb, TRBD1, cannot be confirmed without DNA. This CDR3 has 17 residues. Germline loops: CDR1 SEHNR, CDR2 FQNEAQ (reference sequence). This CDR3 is CASSLAVQDGANYGYTF. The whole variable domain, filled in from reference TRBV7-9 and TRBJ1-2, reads DTGVSQNPRHKITKRGQNVTFRCDPISEHNRLYWYRQTLGQGPEFLTYFQNEAQLEKSRLLSDRFSAERPKGSFSTLEIQRTEQGDSAMYLCASSLAVQDGANYGYTFGSGTRLTVV.

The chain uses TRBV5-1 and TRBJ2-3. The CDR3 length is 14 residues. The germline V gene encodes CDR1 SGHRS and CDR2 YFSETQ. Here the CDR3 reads CASSSPPRLDTQYF.